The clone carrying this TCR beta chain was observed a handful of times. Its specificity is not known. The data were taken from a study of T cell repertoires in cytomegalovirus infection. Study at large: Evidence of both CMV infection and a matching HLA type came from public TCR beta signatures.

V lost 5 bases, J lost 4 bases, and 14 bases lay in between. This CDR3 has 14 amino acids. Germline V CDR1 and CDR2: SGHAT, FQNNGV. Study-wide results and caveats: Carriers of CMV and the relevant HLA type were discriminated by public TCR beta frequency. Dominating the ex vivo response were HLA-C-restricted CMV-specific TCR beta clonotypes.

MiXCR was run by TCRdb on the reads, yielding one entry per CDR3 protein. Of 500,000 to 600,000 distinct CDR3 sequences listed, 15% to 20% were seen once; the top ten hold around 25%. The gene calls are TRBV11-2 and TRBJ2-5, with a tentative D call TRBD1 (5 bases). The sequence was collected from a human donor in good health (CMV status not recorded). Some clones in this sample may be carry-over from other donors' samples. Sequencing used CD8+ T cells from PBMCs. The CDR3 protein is CASSDKGKVETQYF. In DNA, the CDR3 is TGTGCCAGCAGCGACAAGGGGAAAGTAGAGACCCAGTACTTC.